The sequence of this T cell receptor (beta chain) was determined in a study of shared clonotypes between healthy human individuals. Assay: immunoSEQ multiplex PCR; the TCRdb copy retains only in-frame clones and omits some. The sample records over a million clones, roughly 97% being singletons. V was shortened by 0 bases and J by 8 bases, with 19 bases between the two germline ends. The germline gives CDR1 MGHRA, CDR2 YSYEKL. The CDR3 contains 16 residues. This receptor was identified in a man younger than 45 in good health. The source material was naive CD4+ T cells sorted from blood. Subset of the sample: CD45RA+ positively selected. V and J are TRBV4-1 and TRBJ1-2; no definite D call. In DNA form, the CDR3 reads TGCGCCAGCAGCCAAGATTTGGCCTCCCCCTGGAGGGGCTACACCTTC. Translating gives CASSQDLASPWRGYTF.